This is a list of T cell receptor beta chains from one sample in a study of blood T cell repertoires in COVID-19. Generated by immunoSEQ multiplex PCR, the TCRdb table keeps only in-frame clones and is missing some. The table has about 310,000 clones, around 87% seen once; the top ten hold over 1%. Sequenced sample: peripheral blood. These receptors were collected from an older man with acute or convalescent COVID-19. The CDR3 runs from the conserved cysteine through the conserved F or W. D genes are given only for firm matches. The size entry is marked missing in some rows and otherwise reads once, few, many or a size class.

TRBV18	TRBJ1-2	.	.	CASSKSEVGGYTF	TGTGCCAGCTCCAAATCGGAGGTTGGGGGCTACACCTTC
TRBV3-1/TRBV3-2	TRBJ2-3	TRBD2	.	CASSQPSGGASNGDTQYF	TGTGCCAGCAGCCAACCCTCCGGGGGGGCGTCGAATGGAGATACGCAGTATTTT
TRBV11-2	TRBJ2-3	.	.	CASSSQGRGTDTQYF	TGTGCCAGCAGCTCCCAGGGGAGGGGCACAGATACGCAGTATTTT
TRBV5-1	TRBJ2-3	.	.	CASTPRGSTDTQYF	TGCGCCAGCACTCCAAGGGGTAGCACAGATACGCAGTATTTT
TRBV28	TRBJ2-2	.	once	CAISGGRTGELFF	TGTGCCATCTCGGGGGGCAGAACCGGGGAGCTGTTTTTT
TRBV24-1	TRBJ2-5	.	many	CATITRGEGSETQYF	TGTGCCACGATTACCAGGGGAGAGGGGTCAGAGACCCAGTACTTC
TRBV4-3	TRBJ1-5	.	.	CASSQVRGGQPQHF	TGCGCCAGCAGCCAAGTCAGGGGTGGTCAGCCCCAGCATTTT
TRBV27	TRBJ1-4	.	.	CASKSGGRLNEKLFF	TGTGCCAGCAAATCCGGCGGGAGGCTTAATGAAAAACTGTTTTTT
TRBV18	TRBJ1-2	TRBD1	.	CASSPLGQAYGYTF	TGTGCCAGCTCACCACTTGGACAGGCCTATGGCTACACCTTC
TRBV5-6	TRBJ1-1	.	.	CASSYMNTEAFF	TGTGCCAGCAGCTACATGAACACTGAAGCTTTCTTT
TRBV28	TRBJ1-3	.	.	CASSSGGYSGNTIYF	TGTGCCAGCTCCTCGGGGGGTTATTCTGGAAACACCATATATTTT
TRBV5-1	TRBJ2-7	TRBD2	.	CASSWASGGYEQYF	TGCGCCAGCAGCTGGGCTAGCGGGGGCTACGAGCAGTACTTC
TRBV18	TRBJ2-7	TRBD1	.	CASSRTGTASYEQYF	TGTGCCAGCTCACGTACCGGGACAGCCTCCTACGAGCAGTACTTC
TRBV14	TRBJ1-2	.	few	CASSPVQDWAYGYTF	TGTGCCAGCAGCCCCGTTCAAGATTGGGCCTATGGCTACACCTTC
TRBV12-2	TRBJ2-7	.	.	CASRLVKRESSYEQYF	TGTGCAAGTCGCTTAGTAAAGCGTGAGAGCTCCTACGAGCAGTACTTC
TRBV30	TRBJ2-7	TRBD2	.	CAWRGKAGVQYEQYF	TGTGCCTGGAGGGGGAAAGCGGGAGTACAGTACGAGCAGTACTTC
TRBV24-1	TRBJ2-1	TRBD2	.	CATSDTSGSANEQFF	TGTGCCACCAGTGATACTAGCGGGAGTGCCAATGAGCAGTTCTTC
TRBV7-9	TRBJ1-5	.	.	CASGNSNQPQHF	TGTGCCAGCGGCAATAGCAATCAGCCCCAGCATTTT
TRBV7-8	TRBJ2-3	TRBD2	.	CASSLVGLAGGGTDTQYF	TGTGCCAGCAGCTTAGTCGGCCTAGCGGGGGGAGGCACAGATACGCAGTATTTT
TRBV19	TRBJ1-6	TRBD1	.	CATMEQGARNSPLHF	TGTGCCACGATGGAACAGGGGGCTCGAAATTCACCCCTCCACTTT
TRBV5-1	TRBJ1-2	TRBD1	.	CASTISGQGSYGYTF	TGCGCCAGCACCATCTCGGGACAGGGATCATATGGCTACACCTTC
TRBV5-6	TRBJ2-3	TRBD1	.	CASSWGQPRGDTQYF	TGTGCCAGCAGTTGGGGACAGCCAAGGGGGGATACGCAGTATTTT
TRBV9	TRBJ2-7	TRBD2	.	CASSVGGGSHEQYF	TGTGCCAGCAGCGTAGGCGGCGGGAGCCACGAGCAGTACTTC
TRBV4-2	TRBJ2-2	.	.	CASSQGRLSNTGELFF	TGTGCCAGCAGCCAAGGGCGACTATCGAACACCGGGGAGCTGTTTTTT
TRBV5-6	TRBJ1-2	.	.	CASSLPGRRGYGYTF	TGTGCCAGCAGCTTGCCGGGGAGGAGAGGCTATGGCTACACCTTC
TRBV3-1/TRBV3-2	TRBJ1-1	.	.	CASSYGFRGTEAFF	TGTGCCAGCAGCTATGGCTTTAGGGGAACTGAAGCTTTCTTT
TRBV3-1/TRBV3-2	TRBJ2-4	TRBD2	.	CASSHRAGALQNIQYF	TGTGCCAGCAGCCACAGAGCGGGAGCCCTCCAAAACATTCAGTACTTC
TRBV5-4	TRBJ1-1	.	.	CASSLADTEAFF	TGTGCCAGCAGCTTGGCGGACACTGAAGCTTTCTTT
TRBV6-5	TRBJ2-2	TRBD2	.	CAQNRLAENTGELFF	TGTGCCCAAAATAGACTAGCGGAGAACACCGGGGAGCTGTTTTTT
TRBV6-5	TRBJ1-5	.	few	CASRPDGDNQPQHF	TGTGCCAGCAGACCAGACGGGGACAATCAGCCCCAGCATTTT
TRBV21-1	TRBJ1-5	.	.	CASSKQDRAGQPQHF	TGTGCCAGCAGCAAGCAAGACAGGGCAGGGCAGCCCCAGCATTTT
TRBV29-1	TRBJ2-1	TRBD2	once	CSVPGLAGVNEQLF	TGCAGCGTTCCCGGACTAGCGGGGGTGAATGAGCAGCTCTTC
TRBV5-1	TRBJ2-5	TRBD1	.	CASSFGQGPRETQYF	TGCGCCAGCAGCTTCGGACAGGGCCCCAGAGAGACCCAGTACTTC
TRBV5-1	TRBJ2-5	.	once	CASSLAGDSPETQYF	TGCGCCAGCAGCTTGGCCGGGGACTCGCCGGAGACCCAGTACTTC
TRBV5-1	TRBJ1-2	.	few	CASSLGAANYGYTF	TGCGCCAGCAGCTTGGGGGCAGCCAACTATGGCTACACCTTC
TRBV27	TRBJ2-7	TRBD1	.	CASQTQGAGYHEQYF	TGTGCCAGCCAAACGCAGGGGGCAGGGTACCACGAGCAGTACTTC
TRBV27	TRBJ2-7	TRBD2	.	CASRALGTSIKGQYF	TGTGCCAGCAGGGCCCTCGGGACTAGCATAAAAGGGCAGTACTTC
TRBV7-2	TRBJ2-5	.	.	CASSFSRLQETQYF	TGTGCCAGCAGCTTCAGTCGTTTGCAAGAGACCCAGTACTTC
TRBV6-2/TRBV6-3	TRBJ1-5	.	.	CASSWTVNQPQHF	TGTGCCAGCAGCTGGACAGTGAATCAGCCCCAGCATTTT
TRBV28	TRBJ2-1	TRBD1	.	CASSIEQGAYNEQFF	TGTGCCAGCAGCATCGAACAGGGGGCCTACAATGAGCAGTTCTTC
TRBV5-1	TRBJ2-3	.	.	CASSLRGVQTDTQYF	TGCGCCAGCAGCCTTAGAGGCGTCCAAACAGATACGCAGTATTTT
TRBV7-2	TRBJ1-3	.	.	CASTPLQGALGNTIYF	TGTGCCAGCACCCCCCTCCAGGGCGCCTTAGGAAACACCATATATTTT
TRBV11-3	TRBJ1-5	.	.	CASRGADQPQHF	TGTGCCTCCCGGGGAGCGGATCAGCCCCAGCATTTT
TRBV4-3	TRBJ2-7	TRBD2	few	CASSQGASGSYEQYF	TGCGCCAGCAGCCAAGGGGCTAGCGGGAGTTACGAGCAGTACTTC
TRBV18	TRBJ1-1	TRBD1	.	CASSPDRGTEAFF	TGTGCCAGCTCACCGGACAGGGGCACTGAAGCTTTCTTT
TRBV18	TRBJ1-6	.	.	CASSPHQGDNSPLHF	TGTGCCAGCTCACCACATCAGGGTGATAATTCACCCCTCCACTTT
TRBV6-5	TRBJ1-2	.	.	CASTTGEGRNGYTF	TGTGCCAGCACCACCGGGGAGGGGAGAAATGGCTACACCTTC
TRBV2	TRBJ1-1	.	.	CASRAGRMNTEAFF	TGTGCCAGCAGGGCGGGACGCATGAACACTGAAGCTTTCTTT
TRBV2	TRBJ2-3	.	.	CASSESGGRHSNTQYF	TGTGCCAGCAGTGAAAGCGGCGGCCGCCATTCGAATACGCAGTATTTT
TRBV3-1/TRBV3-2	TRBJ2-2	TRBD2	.	CASRRGRAAGELFF	TGTGCCAGCAGGCGCGGGAGAGCGGCCGGGGAGCTGTTTTTT
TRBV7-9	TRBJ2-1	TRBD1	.	CASSLGDRGYNEQFF	TGTGCCAGCAGCTTAGGGGACAGGGGCTACAATGAGCAGTTCTTC
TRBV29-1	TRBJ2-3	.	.	CSADQEGKRSTDTQYF	TGCAGCGCCGACCAGGAGGGGAAACGGAGCACAGATACGCAGTATTTT
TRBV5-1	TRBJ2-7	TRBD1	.	CASSPSGTGVYEQYF	TGCGCCAGCAGCCCGTCCGGGACAGGGGTCTACGAGCAGTACTTC
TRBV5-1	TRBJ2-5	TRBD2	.	CASSLFGTSGQETQYF	TGCGCCAGCAGCTTGTTCGGGACTAGCGGGCAAGAGACCCAGTACTTC
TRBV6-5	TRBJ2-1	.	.	CASRSSNNEQFF	TGTGCCAGCAGATCAAGCAACAATGAGCAGTTCTTC
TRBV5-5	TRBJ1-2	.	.	CASSSTSLTAQTYGYTF	TGTGCCAGCAGCTCAACGTCCTTGACAGCTCAAACCTATGGCTACACCTTC
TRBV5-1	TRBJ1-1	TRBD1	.	CASSLWTGGRGDTEAFF	TGCGCCAGCAGCTTGTGGACAGGGGGCAGAGGTGACACTGAAGCTTTCTTT
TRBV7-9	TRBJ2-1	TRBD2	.	CASSSGTKTYNEQFF	TGTGCCAGCAGCTCCGGGACTAAAACCTACAATGAGCAGTTCTTC
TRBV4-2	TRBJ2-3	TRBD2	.	CASSQGETSGPTDTQYF	TGTGCCAGCAGCCAAGGAGAGACTAGCGGACCCACAGATACGCAGTATTTT
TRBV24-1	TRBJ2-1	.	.	CATSTESYNEQFF	TGTGCCACCAGTACAGAATCCTACAATGAGCAGTTCTTC